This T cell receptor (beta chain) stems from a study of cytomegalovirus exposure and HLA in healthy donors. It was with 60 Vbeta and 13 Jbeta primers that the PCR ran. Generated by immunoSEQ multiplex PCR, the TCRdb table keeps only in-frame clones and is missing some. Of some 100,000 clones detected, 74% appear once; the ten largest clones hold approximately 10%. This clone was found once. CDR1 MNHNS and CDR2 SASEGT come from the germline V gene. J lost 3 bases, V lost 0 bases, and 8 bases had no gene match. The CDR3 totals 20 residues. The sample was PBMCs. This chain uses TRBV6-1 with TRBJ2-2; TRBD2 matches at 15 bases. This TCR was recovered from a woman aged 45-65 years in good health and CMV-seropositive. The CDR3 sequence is CASSEAHYRTSGRDTGELFF. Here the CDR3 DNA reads TGTGCCAGCAGTGAAGCGCATTACAGGACTAGCGGGAGGGACACCGGGGAGCTGTTTTTT.